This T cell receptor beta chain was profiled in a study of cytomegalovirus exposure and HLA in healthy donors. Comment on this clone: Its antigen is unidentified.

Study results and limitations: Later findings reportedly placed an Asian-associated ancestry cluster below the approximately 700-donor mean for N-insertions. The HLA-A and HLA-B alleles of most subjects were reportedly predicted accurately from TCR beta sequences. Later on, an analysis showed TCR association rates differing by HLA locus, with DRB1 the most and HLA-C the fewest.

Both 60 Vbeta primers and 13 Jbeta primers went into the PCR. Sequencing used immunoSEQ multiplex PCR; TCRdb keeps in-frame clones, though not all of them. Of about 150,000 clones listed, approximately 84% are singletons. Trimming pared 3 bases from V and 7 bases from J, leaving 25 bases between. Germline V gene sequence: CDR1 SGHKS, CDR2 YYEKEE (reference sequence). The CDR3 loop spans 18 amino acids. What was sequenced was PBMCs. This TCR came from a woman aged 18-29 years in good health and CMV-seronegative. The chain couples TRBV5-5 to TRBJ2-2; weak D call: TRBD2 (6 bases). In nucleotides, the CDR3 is TGTGCCAGCAGCTGGGCCTCCGGGACTCGCACTTTAGTCGGGGAGCTGTTTTTT. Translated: CASSWASGTRTLVGELFF.